This T cell receptor beta chain was sequenced in a study of blood T cell repertoires in COVID-19 (dated by TCRdb to the early 2020s). General notes on the study: Samples covering the acute and convalescent phases of COVID-19 were provided by collaborators in the United States, Italy and Spain. The repertoires were released in a freely available public database intended as a resource for research on the immune response to SARS-CoV-2. The samples were drawn from two sources: the first 160 participants of the ongoing ImmuneRACE study, and 1,000 to 1,500 subjects contributed by 6 global collaborators. A de-identified subject ID, COVID-19 status, age in years and sex were almost always included in the sample metadata. The material from the prospective study consisted of cDNA or gDNA derived from T cells, B-cell-depleted T cells, or PBMCs. Where available, HLA class I and class II types were obtained from metadata supplied by the sample provider rather than from assay-based typing. Subjects who had been exposed to COVID-19, were actively infected with it, or had recovered from it provided the deeply sampled blood TCRbeta repertoires that made up the dataset.

TCRbeta CDR3 regions were amplified from genomic DNA by means of the immunoSEQ Assay, a bias-controlled multiplex PCR. The paper's processing steps were these. The number of nucleated cells in each sample was estimated from the amplification of reference gene primers within the assay. To quantify the absolute abundance of each unique TCRbeta CDR3 rearrangement, sequence reads were collapsed and filtered. For each sample, productive Simpson clonality was calculated as the square root of Simpson's diversity index over productive rearrangements. TCRdb's version of the immuneACCESS table is confined to in-frame rearrangements and falls short of the full clone set. An unresolved V gene accounts for under half of the shortfall where checked; the remainder is of unknown origin. For V, J and clone size, that table is used; D and trimming come from the DNA. Within this sample are 70,000 to 90,000 clones, with 75% to 85% of them counted one time only. The top ten clones comprise 9.6% of the sample.

This clone was seen more than once but under ten times. No cognate antigen has been identified for it. Base qualities are not at hand, and no much larger clone is one base apart. General study outcomes and caveats: The amount of clinical and demographic metadata varied by source and participant and was provided uncurated.

One collaborating source in Seattle enrolled patients while the patients were actively infected and followed the patients over time throughout the course of disease. Whole blood was collected in K2EDTA tubes by collaborating institutions according to the institutions' own protocols. For TCRbeta analysis, collaborator samples were shipped as frozen whole blood, as isolated PBMCs, or as DNA extracted from either sample type. Via the germline V gene, CDR1 is SGHTA and CDR2 FQGNSA. V ends up 3 bases short and J 1 base short, with an unmatched junction base count of 1. The CDR3 covers 14 residues, taking in both the cysteine and the phenylalanine. Only the CDR3 portion is preserved as DNA: 42 bases, with reading frame beginning at the first base.

The V and J segments used are TRBV7-2 and TRBJ2-5; TRBD2 matches 8 bases in the middle. What was sequenced was peripheral blood. This receptor was identified in a man aged 45-60 years with COVID-19, enrolled during active disease. Here the CDR3 is given as CASSFTSGQETQYF. The sequenced DNA: TGTGCCAGCAGCTTCACTAGCGGCCAAGAGACCCAGTACTTC.